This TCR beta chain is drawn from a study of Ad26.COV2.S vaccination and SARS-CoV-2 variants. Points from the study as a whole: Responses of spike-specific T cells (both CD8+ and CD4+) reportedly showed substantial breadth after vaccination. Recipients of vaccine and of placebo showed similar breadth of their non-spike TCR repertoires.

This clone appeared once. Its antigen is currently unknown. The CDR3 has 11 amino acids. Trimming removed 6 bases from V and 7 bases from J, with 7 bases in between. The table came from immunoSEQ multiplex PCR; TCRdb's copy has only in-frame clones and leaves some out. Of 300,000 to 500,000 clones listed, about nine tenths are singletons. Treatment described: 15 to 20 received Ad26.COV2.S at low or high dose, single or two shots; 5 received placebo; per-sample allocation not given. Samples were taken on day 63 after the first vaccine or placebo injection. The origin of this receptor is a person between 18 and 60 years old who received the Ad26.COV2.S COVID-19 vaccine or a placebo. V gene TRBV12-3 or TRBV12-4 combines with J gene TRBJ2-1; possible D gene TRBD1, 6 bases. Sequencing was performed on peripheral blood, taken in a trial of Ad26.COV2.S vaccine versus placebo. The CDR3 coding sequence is TGTGCCAGCAGAGACAGGAATGAGCAGTTCTTC. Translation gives CASRDRNEQFF.